This T cell receptor (beta chain) came from a study of blood T cell repertoires in COVID-19. As for the study in general: PBMCs, B-cell-depleted T cells, or T cells provided the cDNA or gDNA that made up the material.

This CDR3 has 15 residues. V lost 4 bases to trimming and J lost 0 bases, with 13 bases between them. CDR1 is SGHNT and CDR2 is YYREEE in the germline V gene (reference sequence). This clone has a handful of counts. Original data processing: Using reference gene primer amplification, nucleated cell counts were estimated. Sequenced by immunoSEQ multiplex PCR; TCRdb stores in-frame clones only, minus some. From that table come the V and J calls and clone size; the DNA was used to work out D and trimming. The table records more than 100,000 clones, more than 75% of them present only once. Sample: peripheral blood. This chain uses TRBV5-4 with TRBJ1-2, with D hard to call. The sequence derives from a man between 50 and 59 years old with active COVID-19. The CDR3 DNA reads as TGTGCCAGCAGCCCGGGAACATGGGCTAACTATGGCTACACCTTC. Translating gives CASSPGTWANYGYTF. The full variable domain, in which reference TRBV5-4 and TRBJ1-2 provide the parts outside the CDR3, is ETGVTQSPTHLIKTRGQQVTLRCSSQSGHNTVSWYQQALGQGPQFIFQYYREEENGRGNFPPRFSGLQFPNYSSELNVNALELDDSALYLCASSPGTWANYGYTFGSGTRLTVV.